The 4 T cell receptor beta chains reported below all come from one sample, sequenced in a study of tissue T cells after allogeneic stem cell transplantation. The protocol was immunoSEQ multiplex PCR, while the TCRdb copy is restricted to in-frame clones and leaves out a portion. The sample consists of around 4,800 clones, about 49% of them appearing once. Time point of the sample: mouse harvest day 14 after allogeneic transplant. Mouse grafts combined 10^7 T-cell-depleted bone marrow cells with 10^6 splenic CD5+ T cells. The specimen was lymph node tissue. Source of these receptors: a female BALB/c mouse given C57BL/6 T cells with graft-versus-host disease after an allogeneic hematopoietic cell transplant.

About this clone: Gene names refer to mouse genes. The missing CDR3 end, 1 residue past where the read stops, is filled in from the germline J gene. This chain uses TRBV26 with TRBJ2-5; TRBD1 is a possible D gene (6 bases). CDR3 length: 13 amino acids. V was pared by 5 bases and J by 5 bases, with 11 bases between. Germline CDR1 and CDR2: KGHPV and FQNQEV (reference sequence). The CDR3 is CASSLQGGDTQYF. The CDR3 DNA, read in part, is TGTGCCAGCAGTTTACAGGGCGGAGACACCCAGTAC.

With respect to this clone: The listed genes are named as in mouse. The read terminates 1 residue before the CDR3 end, so the remaining end is supplied by the germline J gene. V and J are TRBV23 and TRBJ2-7; TRBD1, the table's D call, was not compared with the DNA. The CDR3 extends over 13 amino acids. Looked up from germline, CDR1 is KGHTA and CDR2 is FQNQQP. The CDR3 spells CSSSLGQPYEQYF. The DNA read from the CDR3 is TGCTCCAGCAGTCTAGGACAGCCTTATGAACAGTAC.

There are a few counts of this clone. Mouse germline and gene names are used. The sequenced fragment ends 1 residue before the CDR3 boundary, so the rest is inferred from the germline J gene. This rearrangement joins TRBV2 to TRBJ2-5, with TRBD2 identical over 7 bases. This CDR3 has 14 residues. Unmatched junction bases numbered 1, after V lost 0 bases and J lost 4 bases. Per germline, CDR1 LGHNA and CDR2 YSYQKL. CDR3 loop: CASSQDGGKDTQYF. Incomplete CDR3 DNA: TGTGCCAGCAGCCAAGATGGGGGGAAAGACACCCAGTAC.

Concerning this clone: These gene names are mouse names. The read falls 1 residue short of the CDR3 end, and the missing part is taken from the germline J gene. This chain joins TRBV19 and TRBJ2-3, with D perhaps being TRBD1 or TRBD2 (5 bases each). CDR3 length: 15 amino acids. V was cut by 1 base and J by 0 bases, with 9 bases left in between. Germline CDR1 FNHDT, CDR2 SITEND (reference sequence). Partial CDR3 DNA: TGTGCCAGCAGTATACGGGGGTCTAGTGCAGAAACGCTGTAT. This gives the protein CASSIRGSSAETLY. The entire CDR3 is CASSIRGSSAETLYF.